This record looks at one TCR beta chain sequence and its context. Its target is unknown. Sampled while nominally healthy, donors likely had unrecorded immune exposures. The entry originates in a study of cytomegalovirus exposure and HLA in healthy donors. A multiplex PCR was run with 60 Vbeta primers and 13 Jbeta primers. The data were produced by immunoSEQ multiplex PCR, yet TCRdb's version contains in-frame clones alone and is incomplete. The repertoire consists of over 150,000 clones, with about 79% occurring once and the leading ten covering 1% to 1.5%. The study's findings and limits: Highest at DRB1 and lowest at HLA-C, TCR association rates differed among HLA loci in a later analysis. More clonal expansion characterized HLA-associated TCR beta chains than equally common others in a later analysis.

The clonotype comes from a girl aged 2-10 years in good health and CMV-seropositive. The specimen was PBMCs.

DNA of the CDR3: TGTGCCAGCAGCAAAGAGTCCCAGGGGAAGCACGAGCAGTACTTC. It codes for CASSKESQGKHEQYF. This chain joins TRBV21-1 and TRBJ2-7; TRBD1 is the table's D call and was not checked against the DNA. TRBV21-1 is a known pseudogene. CDR3 length: 15 amino acids.